This section outlines one TCR beta chain sequence together with its context. The antigen it recognizes is unknown. Nothing much larger sits one base from this clone, and base qualities are not available. In this study, sorted CD4+ and CD8+ T cells from the blood of healthy subjects and of severe aplastic anemia patients had their TCR repertoires deep-sequenced. Ficoll-Paque density gradient centrifugation was used to isolate peripheral blood mononuclear cells. CD4+ and CD8+ T cells were sorted by FACS or magnetic beads before DNA extraction. The source of the sample is a study of CD8+CD57+ T cells in acquired aplastic anemia (dated by TCRdb to the late 2010s). For context, the study as a whole: DNA extracted from sorted CD4+ and CD8+ cells had a mean of about 3.2 ug, with a range of 0.2 to 27.4 ug. General study outcomes and caveats: Around 27 CD8+ CDR3 sequences were shared between patients and controls but appeared highly expressed in patients and within their immunodominant clones. CD8+ Simpson's diversity did not differ significantly between patients and healthy controls (P=0.060).

Genomic DNA was used as template for profiling of TCR beta VDJ combinations and CDR3 sequences. TCR repertoire sequencing was run on an Illumina HiSeq 2000. The authors' pipeline ran thus. TRBV/TRBJ rearrangement plots, CDR3 size and DJ length profiles, and Simpson's diversity index were used to evaluate the repertoires. The most abundant DNA sequence in the deep sequencing data was defined as the immunodominant clone. CDR3 amino acid sequences were checked for sharing across subjects and were also compared against the VDJdb database and published repertoires. Using fastp trimming at Q25 and MiXCR clonotype assembly, TCRdb reanalyzed the public sequencing data and kept in-frame beta chains. When rows share a CDR3 protein, they turn into one entry using the most common DNA and genes. These V and J calls rely on TCRdb rather than the paper's analysis. The sample records roughly 180,000 distinct CDR3 sequences, 64% of which are singletons. The ten top clones hold just over 45% of the sample.

The junction carries 13 bases between V and J, which are trimmed by 1 base and 4 bases respectively. Looking up the germline V gene yields CDR1 SGHTA and CDR2 FQGNSA. From the cysteine through the phenylalanine, the CDR3 covers 15 amino acids. Only the CDR3 region is kept as DNA, spanning 45 bases read in frame from base 1. The clonotype was recovered from a human donor with severe aplastic anemia or a healthy control (not recorded which). Here the chain combines TRBV7-2 and TRBJ1-1, and perhaps TRBD1 as D gene, on 6 matching bases. The sample consisted of sorted CD4+, CD8+, or CD8+CD57+ T cells (not recorded which) from PBMCs. The DNA sequence reads TGTGCCAGCAGCTTAGGGGGGCAGGCGAGCACTGAAGCTTTCTTT. Translated, this gives CASSLGGQASTEAFF.